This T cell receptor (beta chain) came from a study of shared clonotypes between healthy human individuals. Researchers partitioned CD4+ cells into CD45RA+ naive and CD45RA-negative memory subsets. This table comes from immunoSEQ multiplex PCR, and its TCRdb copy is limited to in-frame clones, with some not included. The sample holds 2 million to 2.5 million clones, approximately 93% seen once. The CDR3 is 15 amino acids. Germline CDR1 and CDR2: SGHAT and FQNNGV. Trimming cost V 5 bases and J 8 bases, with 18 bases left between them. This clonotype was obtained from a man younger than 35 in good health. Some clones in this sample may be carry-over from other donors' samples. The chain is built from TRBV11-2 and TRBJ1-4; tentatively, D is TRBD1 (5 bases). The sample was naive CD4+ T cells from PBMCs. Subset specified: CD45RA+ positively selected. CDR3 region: CASSPVGARGEKLFF. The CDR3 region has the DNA TGTGCCAGCAGCCCGGTTGGGGCGCGAGGGGAAAAACTGTTTTTT.